This TCR beta chain was documented in a study of blood T cell repertoires in COVID-19. Study background: Acute and convalescent COVID-19 samples came from the United States, Italy and Spain. PBMCs, B-cell-depleted T cells, or T cells were the source of the cDNA or gDNA that made up the material.

Measured with immunoSEQ multiplex PCR; TCRdb has only the in-frame clones, and not every one. The table lists approximately 490,000 clones, about 85% of them singletons, with 0.7% in the top ten. Recruits, aged 18 to 89 years, lived in 24 US areas. Two negative PCRs, clearance, or symptom resolution had been documented for recovered Cohort 3 donors. Deletions cut 2 bases from V and 0 bases from J, with 10 bases between. This CDR3 contains 15 residues. Germline V CDR1 and CDR2: SGHRS, YFSETQ. The sequence derives from a woman aged 18-29 years who had recovered from COVID-19. The chain uses TRBV5-1 and TRBJ2-3; D is unresolved. Sequenced: PBMCs or T cells enriched from blood (not recorded which). The CDR3 spells CASSFRLDSTDTQYF. The CDR3 DNA reads TGCGCCAGCAGCTTCAGACTTGACAGCACAGATACGCAGTATTTT.